The next 5 T cell receptor beta chains were all read from a single sample in a study of blood T cell repertoires in COVID-19. Data came from immunoSEQ multiplex PCR; TCRdb stores just in-frame clones and leaves some out. The table has around 430,000 clones, approximately 90% seen once; the top ten hold 10%. The sample comprised PBMCs or T cells enriched from blood (not recorded which). The receptor source for this set is a woman between 45 and 65 years old who had recovered from COVID-19.

The J gene is TRBJ1-5, the V gene TRBV28; TRBD1 agrees at 9 bases. The V segment lost 6 bases and the J segment 5 bases; nucleotides outside the gene matches: 11. The CDR3 covers 16 residues. In germline, CDR1 is MDHEN, CDR2 SYDVKM. The CDR3 region is CASRSDKQGADQPQHF. CDR3 DNA sequence: TGTGCCAGCAGATCAGATAAACAGGGGGCCGATCAGCCCCAGCATTTT.

The rearrangement links TRBV6-5 to TRBJ1-6; D is uncertain. Germline V CDR1 and CDR2: MNHEY, SVGAGI. The CDR3 has 14 residues. V lost 6 bases and J lost 7, with 13 bases in between. In nucleotides, the CDR3 is TGTGCCAGCAGAAGCGGCAGGTCGAATTCACCCCTCCACTTT. It yields the protein CASRSGRSNSPLHF.

The rearrangement uses TRBV7-9 and TRBJ2-7; perhaps TRBD2 as D (5 bases). The CDR3 sequence is 13 residues long. The V gene lost 3 bases and the J gene lost 2 bases, with 8 bases spanning the gap. Per germline, CDR1 SEHNR and CDR2 FQNEAQ (reference sequence). DNA of the CDR3: TGTGCCAGCAGCTTGGCCGGGACCTACGAGCAGTACTTC. This translates into CASSLAGTYEQYF.

About this clone: The identical CDR3 is also encoded by other nucleotide sequences in the sample. The chain couples TRBV7-8 to TRBJ2-7; weak D call: TRBD2 (5 bases). CDR3 size: 13 residues. V lost 8 bases and J lost 0, with 11 bases in between. The germline V gene has CDR1 SGHVS and CDR2 FQNEAQ. CDR3 residues: CASRGHSSYEQYF. CDR3 DNA: TGTGCCAGCCGAGGGCATTCCTCCTACGAGCAGTACTTC.

This chain uses TRBV28 with TRBJ2-4; 12 nucleotides line up with TRBD1. The V segment lost 4 bases and the J segment 7 bases; nucleotides outside the gene matches: 11. Germline CDR1 and CDR2: MDHEN and SYDVKM. This CDR3 is built from 17 residues. The CDR3 nucleotides are TGTGCCAGCAGTTCTGGGACAGGGGGCGTCTTTACGAACATTCAGTACTTC. Translation gives CASSSGTGGVFTNIQYF.